The clone carrying this T cell receptor beta chain was detected only a few times. This record belongs to a study of early T cells in non-severe SARS-CoV-2 infection. V lost 5 bases and J lost 1, with 11 bases in between. CDR3 length: 14 amino acids. Germline loops: CDR1 SGHAT, CDR2 FQNNGV. TCRdb redid the calling of the 5' RACE reads with MiXCR, one entry per CDR3 protein. The sample has about 60,000 distinct CDR3 sequences; roughly 10% are singletons. The V and J genes are TRBV11-2 and TRBJ1-1, with D possibly TRBD1 on 5 matching bases. Material for sequencing was whole blood. The sequence came from an adult who was a healthcare worker with PCR-confirmed SARS-CoV-2 infection or an uninfected control (not recorded which). CDR3 nucleotides: TGTGCCAGCAGCCCCGACAGCGCGAACACTGAAGCTTTCTTT. Protein sequence: CASSPDSANTEAFF.